Reported below is one TCR beta chain. These data belong to a study of blood T cell repertoires in COVID-19. Study-level background: Sites across the United States, Italy and Spain contributed samples from acute and convalescent COVID-19.

The CDR3 is made up of 14 amino acids. Germline CDR1 LNHDA, CDR2 SQIVND (reference sequence). Germline trimming cut 8 bases from V and 4 bases from J; bases unmatched to any gene: 8. Per the original data handling: Reference gene primer amplification yielded estimated nucleated cell counts. The method was immunoSEQ multiplex PCR; TCRdb's version includes in-frame clones alone and lacks a portion of them. The V and J calls and clone size were taken over from that table, and D and trimming were inferred from the DNA. The repertoire holds around 68,000 clones, with approximately 85% as singletons. Material: peripheral blood. The source of this sequence is a human donor in a cohort sampled during active COVID-19. This chain connects TRBV19 to TRBJ1-2; 9 bases map to TRBD1. The CDR3 loop reads CASAGDRAAYGYTF. CDR3 nucleotide sequence: TGTGCCAGTGCCGGGGACAGGGCGGCCTATGGCTACACCTTC. Combining the CDR3 with reference TRBV19 and TRBJ1-2 gives the whole variable domain DGGITQSPKYLFRKEGQNVTLSCEQNLNHDAMYWYRQDPGQGLRLIYYSQIVNDFQKGDIAEGYSVSREKKESFPLTVTSAQKNPTAFYLCASAGDRAAYGYTFGSGTRLTVV.